These 4 T cell receptor beta chains were sequenced from one sample in a study of cytomegalovirus exposure and HLA in healthy donors. Primers: 60 Vbeta forward and 13 Jbeta reverse. TCRdb's copy holds only in-frame clones and misses some; the assay was immunoSEQ multiplex PCR. Of some 98,000 clones listed, approximately 71% are singletons. Sequenced: PBMCs. The receptors shown here come from a female donor in good health and CMV-seronegative.

The rearrangement uses TRBV7-9 and TRBJ1-1; TRBD1 agrees at 8 bases. V shed 6 bases, J shed 12 bases, and the junction held 15 bases outside the gene matches. Looked up from germline, CDR1 is SEHNR and CDR2 is FQNEAQ (reference sequence). The CDR3 contains 14 residues. This CDR3 is CASRPGTGVWESFF. CDR3 DNA sequence: TGTGCCAGCAGACCCGGGACAGGAGTATGGGAATCTTTCTTT.

This chain joins TRBV7-8 and TRBJ2-1; weak D call: TRBD2 (6 bases). Germline V CDR1 and CDR2: SGHVS, FQNEAQ. This CDR3 has 15 residues. The V end lost 3 bases, the J end lost 3 bases, and 12 bases lay between the germline ends. Here the CDR3 DNA reads TGTGCCAGCAGCTTGGAGGAGGGGTACTACAATGAGCAGTTCTTC. It specifies CASSLEEGYYNEQFF.

V gene TRBV9 combines with J gene TRBJ2-5; unclear D gene. Looked up from germline, CDR1 is SGDLS and CDR2 is YYNGEE. There are 14 residues in the CDR3. V lost 0 bases and J 2 bases, leaving 8 bases between the germline ends. CDR3 residues: CASSVGVTQETQYF. DNA for the CDR3: TGTGCCAGCAGCGTAGGGGTGACACAAGAGACCCAGTACTTC.

In nucleotides, the CDR3 is TGCAGCGTACTCCGTACAGGGAGGGTCTACGAGCAGTACTTC. Protein sequence: CSVLRTGRVYEQYF. V is TRBV29-1 and J is TRBJ2-7, with a possible D match to TRBD2 (7 bases). Trimming stripped 6 bases from V and 3 bases from J, with 18 bases between. Germline CDR1 SQVTM, CDR2 ANQGSEA. This CDR3 has 14 residues.